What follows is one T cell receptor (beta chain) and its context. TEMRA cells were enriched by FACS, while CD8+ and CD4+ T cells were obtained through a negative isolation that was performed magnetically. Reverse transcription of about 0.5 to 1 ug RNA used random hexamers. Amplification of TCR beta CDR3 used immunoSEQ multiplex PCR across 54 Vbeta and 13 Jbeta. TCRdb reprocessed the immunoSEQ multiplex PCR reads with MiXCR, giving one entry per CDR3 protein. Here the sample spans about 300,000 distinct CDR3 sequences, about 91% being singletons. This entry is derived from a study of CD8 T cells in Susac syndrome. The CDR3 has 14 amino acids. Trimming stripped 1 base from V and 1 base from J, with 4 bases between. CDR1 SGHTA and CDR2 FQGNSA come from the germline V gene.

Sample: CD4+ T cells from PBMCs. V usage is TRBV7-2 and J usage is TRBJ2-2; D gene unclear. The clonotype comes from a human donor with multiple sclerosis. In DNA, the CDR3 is TGTGCCAGCAGCTTAGTAGTGAACACCGGGGAGCTGTTTTTT. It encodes CASSLVVNTGELFF. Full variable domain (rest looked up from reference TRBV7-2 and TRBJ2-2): GAGVSQSPSNKVTEKGKDVELRCDPISGHTALYWYRQSLGQGLEFLIYFQGNSAPDKSGLPSDRFSAERTGGSVSTLTIQRTQQEDSAVYLCASSLVVNTGELFFGEGSRLTVL.